Listed below are T cell receptor beta chains from one sample, sequenced in a study of T cells after yellow fever vaccination. TCRdb reanalysed the 5' RACE reads using MiXCR and keeps one entry per CDR3 protein. The top ten hold about a sixth of the sample, which has hundreds of thousands of distinct CDR3 sequences, approximately 19% seen once. The material was PBMCs, obtained before the yellow fever booster vaccination. These receptors were taken from a man aged 18 to 35 who received the YFV17D yellow fever vaccine. The CDR3 runs from the conserved cysteine through the conserved F or W. Fields, in order: CDR3 protein, clone size, J gene, V gene. Clone size is given for some rows only: seen once, a few or many times, or a class if the clone is expanded.

CDR3 protein: CSASSFSEQFF
clone size: NA
J gene: TRBJ2-1
V gene: TRBV20-1

CDR3 protein: CTSSQDGKGRHNQPQHF
clone size: few
J gene: TRBJ1-5
V gene: TRBV1

CDR3 protein: CASSREGSLTSEQFF
clone size: few
J gene: TRBJ2-1
V gene: TRBV6-6

CDR3 protein: CSPFYGDTEAFF
clone size: NA
J gene: TRBJ1-1
V gene: TRBV20-1

CDR3 protein: CASSLATSGGRYETQYF
clone size: few
J gene: TRBJ2-5
V gene: TRBV7-9

CDR3 protein: CSVPPSHWGYEQYF
clone size: few
J gene: TRBJ2-7
V gene: TRBV20-1

CDR3 protein: CSVTLASSYNEQFF
clone size: many
J gene: TRBJ2-1
V gene: TRBV29-1

CDR3 protein: CASSHALFRGEAFF
clone size: many
J gene: TRBJ1-1
V gene: TRBV6-2/TRBV6-3

CDR3 protein: CASRLAGAIRTDTQYF
clone size: NA
J gene: TRBJ2-3
V gene: TRBV5-4

CDR3 protein: CASSRSGTASYSGANVLTF
clone size: few
J gene: TRBJ2-6
V gene: TRBV4-3

CDR3 protein: CASSLADEAFF
clone size: NA
J gene: TRBJ1-1
V gene: TRBV7-9

CDR3 protein: CASSFGPNTEAFF
clone size: NA
J gene: TRBJ1-1
V gene: TRBV12-3/TRBV12-4

CDR3 protein: CASSLASTGFNYGYTF
clone size: NA
J gene: TRBJ1-2
V gene: TRBV5-1

CDR3 protein: CASSPGGARDEQYF
clone size: NA
J gene: TRBJ2-7
V gene: TRBV7-2

CDR3 protein: CASSQVGGRQYF
clone size: few
J gene: TRBJ2-7
V gene: TRBV4-1

CDR3 protein: CASSPPGQGRKETQYF
clone size: NA
J gene: TRBJ2-5
V gene: TRBV18

CDR3 protein: CASSTDRLNQPQHF
clone size: NA
J gene: TRBJ1-5
V gene: TRBV6-2/TRBV6-3

CDR3 protein: CASSSTLGTQYF
clone size: few
J gene: TRBJ2-5
V gene: TRBV6-5

CDR3 protein: CASRHRGWGDSTGELFF
clone size: NA
J gene: TRBJ2-2
V gene: TRBV6-5

CDR3 protein: CATSKRAASTDTQYF
clone size: many
J gene: TRBJ2-3
V gene: TRBV15

CDR3 protein: CASSETTGPSDIQYF
clone size: NA
J gene: TRBJ2-4
V gene: TRBV7-9

CDR3 protein: CASSPVGDTDTQYF
clone size: NA
J gene: TRBJ2-3
V gene: TRBV6-5

CDR3 protein: CATSRAVGTQYF
clone size: NA
J gene: TRBJ2-5
V gene: TRBV15

CDR3 protein: CASSEQGSSGYTF
clone size: NA
J gene: TRBJ1-2
V gene: TRBV6-4

CDR3 protein: CASKSEYVGSYGYTF
clone size: NA
J gene: TRBJ1-2
V gene: TRBV6-5

CDR3 protein: CASSQVPGGPDTQYF
clone size: few
J gene: TRBJ2-3
V gene: TRBV4-1

CDR3 protein: CASSRRLDEKLFF
clone size: few
J gene: TRBJ1-4
V gene: TRBV6-5

CDR3 protein: CASSKTTGPKYEQYF
clone size: NA
J gene: TRBJ2-7
V gene: TRBV11-2

CDR3 protein: CATSDRRGNSLNYGYTF
clone size: few
J gene: TRBJ1-2
V gene: TRBV24-1

CDR3 protein: CSARVGSFGYTF
clone size: few
J gene: TRBJ1-2
V gene: TRBV20-1

CDR3 protein: CASSYDSYQPQHF
clone size: few
J gene: TRBJ1-5
V gene: TRBV6-2/TRBV6-3

CDR3 protein: CASSLQGADEKLFF
clone size: NA
J gene: TRBJ1-4
V gene: TRBV12-3/TRBV12-4

CDR3 protein: CSVVTRGGEQFF
clone size: few
J gene: TRBJ2-1
V gene: TRBV29-1

CDR3 protein: CASSTGQGVEAFF
clone size: few
J gene: TRBJ1-1
V gene: TRBV5-1

CDR3 protein: CASSDWGADTEAFF
clone size: few
J gene: TRBJ1-1
V gene: TRBV25-1

CDR3 protein: CAWSVQVQYEQYF
clone size: medium-sized
J gene: TRBJ2-7
V gene: TRBV30

CDR3 protein: CASSTGGGNEQFF
clone size: NA
J gene: TRBJ2-1
V gene: TRBV7-3

CDR3 protein: CASSSVGWDNSPLHF
clone size: many
J gene: TRBJ1-6
V gene: TRBV7-2

CDR3 protein: CASSSWGGGPGELFF
clone size: few
J gene: TRBJ2-2
V gene: TRBV9

CDR3 protein: CSANILYDTDTQYF
clone size: NA
J gene: TRBJ2-3
V gene: TRBV20-1

CDR3 protein: CASSLGQTNQPQHF
clone size: NA
J gene: TRBJ1-5
V gene: TRBV6-6

CDR3 protein: CASSHRLVDTQYF
clone size: NA
J gene: TRBJ2-3
V gene: TRBV3-1

CDR3 protein: CASGLPAGGAGGEQFF
clone size: NA
J gene: TRBJ2-1
V gene: TRBV12-5

CDR3 protein: CASSLPRGAQYF
clone size: NA
J gene: TRBJ2-5
V gene: TRBV28

CDR3 protein: CASSPPVVVAGRTDTQYF
clone size: NA
J gene: TRBJ2-3
V gene: TRBV5-6

CDR3 protein: CASSLEKETQYF
clone size: many
J gene: TRBJ2-5
V gene: TRBV7-9